Listed here are 7 T cell receptor beta chains from one sample, sequenced in a study of response to subunit inactivated influenza vaccine. MiXCR, run by TCRdb on the RT-PCR reads, gives a single entry per CDR3 protein. Of approximately 200,000 distinct CDR3 sequences in the sample, approximately 15% were seen once. Sequenced material: CD8+ T cells sorted from PBMCs, taken about 5 days after vaccination. The receptors were gathered from a man between 45 and 60 years old who received an inactivated influenza vaccine.

This chain joins TRBV28 and TRBJ2-4; D unclear. The germline V gene has CDR1 MDHEN and CDR2 SYDVKM. The CDR3 extends over 16 amino acids. V lost 1 base to trimming and J lost 4 bases, with 14 bases between them. The CDR3 is CASSLSSGRQKNIQYF. DNA of the CDR3: TGTGCCAGCAGTTTATCTTCCGGACGACAAAAAAACATTCAGTACTTC.

J is TRBJ2-6 and V is TRBV11-2; D is uncertain. The CDR3 has 16 amino acids. Germline CDR1 and CDR2: SGHAT and FQNNGV. V was shortened by 5 bases and J by 0 bases, with 11 bases between the two germline ends. The DNA of the CDR3 is TGTGCCAGCAGCCCCGCCCCGCGCTCTGGGGCCAACGTCCTGACTTTC. Translated, it gives CASSPAPRSGANVLTF. The full variable domain, its missing parts supplied by reference TRBV11-2 and TRBJ2-6, is EAGVAQSPRYKIIEKRQSVAFWCNPISGHATLYWYQQILGQGPKLLIQFQNNGVVDDSQLPKDRFSAERLKGVDSTLKIQPAKLEDSAVYLCASSPAPRSGANVLTFGAGSRLTVL.

This clonotype was found many times. The CDR3 bases are TGTGCCAGCAGTTTAGGGTCATGGGGCGAGCAGTTCTTC. Protein product: CASSLGSWGEQFF. The chain employs TRBV12-3 or TRBV12-4 and TRBJ2-1; D is possibly TRBD1 (5 bases). Between the trimmed V and J ends, which lost 1 base and 10 bases, there was a span of 11 bases. CDR3 size: 13 residues.

The V and J genes are TRBV12-3 or TRBV12-4 and TRBJ2-5; D is uncertain. V dropped 3 bases and J dropped 5 bases, with 10 bases sitting between them. The CDR3 spans 13 residues. The CDR3 loop reads CASSFFGPETQYF. The DNA for the CDR3 is TGTGCCAGCAGTTTCTTTGGACCCGAGACCCAGTACTTC.

This clonotype was found a few times. The chain combines TRBV27 with TRBJ2-4; weak D call: TRBD2 (6 bases). V was shortened by 7 bases and J by 5 bases, with 12 bases between the two germline ends. The germline CDR1 and CDR2 sequences are MNHEY and SMNVEV (reference sequence). CDR3 length: 13 residues. CDR3 nucleotides: TGTGCCAGCATGGGACTTAATGAAAACATTCAGTACTTC. Protein product: CASMGLNENIQYF.

The chain joins TRBV6-5 to TRBJ1-1, with D uncertain. The CDR3 is 14 residues long. V dropped 4 bases and J dropped 3 bases, with 12 bases sitting between them. The germline gives CDR1 MNHEY, CDR2 SVGAGI. CDR3 DNA: TGTGCCAGCAGTTTCTCGACATACCACACTGAAGCTTTCTTT. Encoded protein: CASSFSTYHTEAFF.

Only a few counts were recorded for this clonotype. This chain uses TRBV6-2 or TRBV6-3 with TRBJ2-7; D might be TRBD2 (5 bases). Between the trimmed V and J ends, which lost 7 bases and 6 bases, there was a span of 16 bases. CDR3 length: 13 residues. CDR1 is MNHEY and CDR2 is SVGEGT in the germline V gene. The DNA of the CDR3 is TGTGCCAGCATTCCCGGGAAAGGTGGCGAGCAGTACTTC. Encoded protein: CASIPGKGGEQYF.